This TCR beta chain was captured in a study of Ad26.COV2.S vaccination and SARS-CoV-2 variants. TCRdb's table, derived via immunoSEQ multiplex PCR, lists solely in-frame clones and lacks some. The sample lists 350,000 to 500,000 clones; 75% to 90% were seen once. The CDR3 extends over 16 amino acids. With 0 bases removed from V and 4 bases from J, the gap between germline ends came to 14 bases. Germline V gene sequence: CDR1 LNHDA, CDR2 SQIVND (reference sequence). Treatment meaning: 15 to 20 received Ad26.COV2.S at low or high dose, single or two shots; about 5 received placebo; per-sample allocation not given. Day 63 after the first vaccine or placebo injection was the time point for sampling.

V is TRBV19 and J is TRBJ2-3; the D gene is possibly TRBD1 (5 bases). The source material was peripheral blood, sampled in a trial of Ad26.COV2.S vaccine versus placebo. The clonotype was recovered from a person between 18 and 59 years old who received the Ad26.COV2.S COVID-19 vaccine or a placebo. CDR3 sequence reads: CASSIDPWTIADTQYF. In DNA, the CDR3 is TGTGCCAGTAGTATAGATCCCTGGACAATCGCAGATACGCAGTATTTT.